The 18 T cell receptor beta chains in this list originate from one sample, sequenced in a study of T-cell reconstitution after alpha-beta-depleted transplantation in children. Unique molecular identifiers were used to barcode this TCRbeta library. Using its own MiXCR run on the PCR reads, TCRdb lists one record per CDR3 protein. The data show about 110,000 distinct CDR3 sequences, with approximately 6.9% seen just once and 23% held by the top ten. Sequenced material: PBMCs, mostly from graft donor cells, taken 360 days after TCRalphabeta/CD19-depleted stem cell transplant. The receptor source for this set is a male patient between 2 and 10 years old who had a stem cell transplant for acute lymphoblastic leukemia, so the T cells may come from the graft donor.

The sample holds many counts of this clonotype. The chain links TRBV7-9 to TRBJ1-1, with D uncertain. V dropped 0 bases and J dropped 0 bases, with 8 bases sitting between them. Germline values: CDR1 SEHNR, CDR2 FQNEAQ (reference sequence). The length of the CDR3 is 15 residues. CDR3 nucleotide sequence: TGTGCCAGCAGCTTAGCGGGCATCATGAACACTGAAGCTTTCTTT. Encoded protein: CASSLAGIMNTEAFF.

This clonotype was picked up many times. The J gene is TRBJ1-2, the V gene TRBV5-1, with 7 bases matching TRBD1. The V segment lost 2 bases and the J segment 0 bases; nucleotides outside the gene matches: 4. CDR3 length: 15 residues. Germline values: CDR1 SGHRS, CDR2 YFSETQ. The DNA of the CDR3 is TGCGCCAGCAGCTTCTGGGACAGTCCTAACTATGGCTACACCTTC. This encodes CASSFWDSPNYGYTF.

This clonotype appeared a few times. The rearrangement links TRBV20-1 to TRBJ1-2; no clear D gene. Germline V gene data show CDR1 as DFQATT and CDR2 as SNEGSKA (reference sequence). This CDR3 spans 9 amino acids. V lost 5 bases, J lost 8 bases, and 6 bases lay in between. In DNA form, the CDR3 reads TGCAGTGCTGGTTACGGCTACACCTTC. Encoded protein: CSAGYGYTF.

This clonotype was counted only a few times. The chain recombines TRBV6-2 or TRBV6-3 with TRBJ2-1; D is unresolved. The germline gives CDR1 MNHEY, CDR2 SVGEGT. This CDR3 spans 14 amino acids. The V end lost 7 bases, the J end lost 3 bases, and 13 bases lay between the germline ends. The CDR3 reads CASTVRSFYNEQFF. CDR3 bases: TGTGCCAGCACCGTACGCAGTTTCTACAATGAGCAGTTCTTC.

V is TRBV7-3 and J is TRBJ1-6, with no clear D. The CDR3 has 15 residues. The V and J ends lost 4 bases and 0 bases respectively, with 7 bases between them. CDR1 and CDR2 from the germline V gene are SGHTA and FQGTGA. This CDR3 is CASSSTGSYNSPLHF. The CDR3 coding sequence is TGTGCCAGCAGCTCAACCGGCTCCTATAATTCACCCCTCCACTTT.

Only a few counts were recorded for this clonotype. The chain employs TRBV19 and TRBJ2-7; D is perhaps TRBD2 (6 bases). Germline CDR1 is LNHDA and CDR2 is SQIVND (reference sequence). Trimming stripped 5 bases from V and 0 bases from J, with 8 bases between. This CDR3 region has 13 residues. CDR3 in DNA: TGTGCCAGTAGTGAGGAGGGCTCCTACGAGCAGTACTTC. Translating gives CASSEEGSYEQYF.

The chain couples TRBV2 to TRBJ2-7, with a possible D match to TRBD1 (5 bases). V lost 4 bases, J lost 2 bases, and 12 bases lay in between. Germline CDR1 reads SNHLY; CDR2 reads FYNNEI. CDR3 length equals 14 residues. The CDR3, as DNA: TGTGCCAGCAGTGGACAGTCCCCCGCCTACGAGCAGTACTTC. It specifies CASSGQSPAYEQYF.

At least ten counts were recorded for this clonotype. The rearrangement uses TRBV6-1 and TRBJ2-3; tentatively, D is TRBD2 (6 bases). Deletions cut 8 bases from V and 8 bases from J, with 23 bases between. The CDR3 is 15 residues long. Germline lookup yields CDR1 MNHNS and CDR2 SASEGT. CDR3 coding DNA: TGTGCCAGCGCTCTGGCGGGGCGTACCTGGGGTACGCAGTATTTT. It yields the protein CASALAGRTWGTQYF.

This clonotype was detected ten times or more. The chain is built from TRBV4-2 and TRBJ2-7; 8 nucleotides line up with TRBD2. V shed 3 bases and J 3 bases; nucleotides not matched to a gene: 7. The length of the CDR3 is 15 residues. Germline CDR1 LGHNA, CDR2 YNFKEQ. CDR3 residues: CASSHSGGADYEQYF. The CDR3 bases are TGTGCCAGCAGCCACTCCGGGGGGGCGGACTACGAGCAGTACTTC.

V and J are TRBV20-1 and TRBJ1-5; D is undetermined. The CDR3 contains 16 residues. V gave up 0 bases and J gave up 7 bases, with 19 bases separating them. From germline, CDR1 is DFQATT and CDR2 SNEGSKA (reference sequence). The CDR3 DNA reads TGCAGTGCTAGAGAATATTTGGAACAGATTCTCCAGCCCCAGCATTTT. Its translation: CSAREYLEQILQPQHF.

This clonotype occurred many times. The CDR3 is CASRDQVDYPTGEQYF. The CDR3 nucleotides are TGCGCCAGCAGGGACCAAGTGGACTATCCTACTGGTGAGCAGTACTTC. The V call is TRBV4-3, the J call TRBJ2-7; TRBD2 might be the D (6 bases). The CDR3 is 16 amino acids. Germline V CDR1 and CDR2: LGHNA, YSLEER. V shed 6 bases and J shed 7 bases, with 25 bases lying between them.

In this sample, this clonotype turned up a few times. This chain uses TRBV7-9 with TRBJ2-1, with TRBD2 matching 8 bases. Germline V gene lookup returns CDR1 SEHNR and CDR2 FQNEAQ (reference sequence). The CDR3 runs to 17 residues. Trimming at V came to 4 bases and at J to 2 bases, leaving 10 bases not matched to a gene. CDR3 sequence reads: CASSSVPKRETYNEQFF. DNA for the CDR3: TGTGCCAGCAGCTCCGTTCCGAAGCGGGAGACCTACAATGAGCAGTTCTTC.

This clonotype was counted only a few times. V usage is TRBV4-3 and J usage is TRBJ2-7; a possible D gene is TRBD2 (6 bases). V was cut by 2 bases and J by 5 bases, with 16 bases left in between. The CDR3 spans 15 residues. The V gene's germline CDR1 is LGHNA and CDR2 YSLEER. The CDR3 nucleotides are TGCGCCAGCAGCCAATCCCTGACTAGTCTCGACGAGCAGTACTTC. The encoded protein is CASSQSLTSLDEQYF.

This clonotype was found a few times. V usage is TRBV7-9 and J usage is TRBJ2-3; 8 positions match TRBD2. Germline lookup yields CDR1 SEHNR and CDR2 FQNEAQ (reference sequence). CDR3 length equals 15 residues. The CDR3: CAGQAGVSSTDTQYF. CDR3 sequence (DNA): TGTGCTGGACAAGCGGGGGTTTCTAGCACAGATACGCAGTATTTT. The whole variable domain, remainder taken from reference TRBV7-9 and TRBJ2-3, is DTGVSQNPRHKITKRGQNVTFRCDPISEHNRLYWYRQTLGQGPEFLTYFQNEAQLEKSRLLSDRFSAERPKGSFSTLEIQRTEQGDSAMYLCAGQAGVSSTDTQYFGPGTRLTVL.

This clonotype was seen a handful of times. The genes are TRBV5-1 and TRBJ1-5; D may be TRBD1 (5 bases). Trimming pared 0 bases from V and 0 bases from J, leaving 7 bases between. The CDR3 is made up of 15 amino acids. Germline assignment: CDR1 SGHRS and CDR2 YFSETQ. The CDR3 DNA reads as TGCGCCAGCAGCTTGGGAGGGGTTAGCAATCAGCCCCAGCATTTT. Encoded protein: CASSLGGVSNQPQHF.

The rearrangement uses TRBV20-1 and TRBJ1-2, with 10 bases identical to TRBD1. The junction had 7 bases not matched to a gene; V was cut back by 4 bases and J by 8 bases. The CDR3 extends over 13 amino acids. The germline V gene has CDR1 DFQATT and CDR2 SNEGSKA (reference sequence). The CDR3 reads CSANPDRGQGYTF. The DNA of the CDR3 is TGCAGTGCTAACCCAGACAGGGGGCAGGGCTACACCTTC.

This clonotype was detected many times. The CDR3 sequence is CASSPPWRGDNSPLHF. DNA of the CDR3: TGTGCCAGCAGCCCCCCATGGAGGGGGGATAATTCACCCCTCCACTTT. The rearrangement uses TRBV9 and TRBJ1-6; TRBD1 might be the D (6 bases). Germline CDR1 reads SGDLS; CDR2 reads YYNGEE. V was clipped by 4 bases and J by 5 bases, with 16 bases between them. The CDR3 consists of 16 residues. Full variable domain (remainder filled in from reference TRBV9 and TRBJ1-6): DSGVTQTPKHLITATGQRVTLRCSPRSGDLSVYWYQQSLDQGLQFLIQYYNGEERAKGNILERFSAQQFPDLHSELNLSSLELGDSALYFCASSPPWRGDNSPLHFGNGTRLTVT.

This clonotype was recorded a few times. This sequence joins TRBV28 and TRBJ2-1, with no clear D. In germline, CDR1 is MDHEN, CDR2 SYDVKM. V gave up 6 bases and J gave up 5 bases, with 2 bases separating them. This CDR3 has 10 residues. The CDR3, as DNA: TGTGCCAGCAGCGACAATGAGCAGTTCTTC. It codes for CASSDNEQFF.